Listed below are T cell receptor beta chains from one sample, sequenced in a study of blood T cells in healthy people across ages. TCRdb reprocessed the 5' RACE reads with MiXCR, giving one entry per CDR3 protein. The sample shows 1.5 million to 2 million distinct CDR3 sequences, roughly 30% of them seen only once. The sequenced material came from blood. These receptors came from a woman under 40 in good health. Each CDR3 is given with its conserved first and last residue. A D gene is named only where the DNA matches it firmly. Clone size appears in some rows only: once, few, many, or a class for an expanded clone.

TRBV7-9	-	-	TRBJ1-1	CASSPLRGMNTEAFF	TGTGCCAGCAGCCCATTAAGGGGCATGAACACTGAAGCTTTCTTT
TRBV5-1	TRBD2	few	TRBJ2-7	CASSLAISSGSYEQYF	TGCGCCAGCAGCTTGGCTATCTCTAGCGGGAGTTACGAGCAGTACTTC
TRBV5-1	TRBD1	-	TRBJ1-2	CASSPSTGENGYTF	TGCGCCAGCAGCCCTTCGACAGGGGAAAATGGCTACACCTTC
TRBV6-5	-	few	TRBJ2-1	CASSYGTSNNEQFF	TGTGCCAGCAGTTACGGGACTTCCAACAATGAGCAGTTCTTC
TRBV20-1	TRBD2	-	TRBJ2-3	CSAPPRASGRGDTQYF	TGCAGTGCCCCACCCCGGGCTAGCGGGAGGGGAGATACGCAGTATTTT
TRBV10-3	TRBD1	-	TRBJ2-5	CAISDRGTGGRETQYF	TGTGCCATCAGTGATCGAGGGACAGGGGGCAGGGAGACCCAGTACTTC
TRBV28	-	-	TRBJ2-3	CASRRPSSGDTDTQYF	TGTGCCAGCAGACGCCCGAGTTCGGGGGACACAGATACGCAGTATTTT
TRBV4-3	-	many	TRBJ2-3	CASSQDLAGEGADTQYF	TGCGCCAGCAGCCAAGATTTGGCAGGAGAAGGTGCAGATACGCAGTATTTT
TRBV29-1	-	-	TRBJ2-1	CSEVEGSNEQFF	TGCAGCGAGGTCGAAGGCTCCAATGAGCAGTTCTTC
TRBV11-2	-	few	TRBJ1-2	CASSPGGGSNYGYTF	TGTGCCAGCAGCCCCGGTGGGGGGTCAAACTATGGCTACACCTTC
TRBV29-1	-	many	TRBJ2-6	CSVGRSGANVLTF	TGCAGCGTTGGAAGATCTGGGGCCAACGTCCTGACTTTC
TRBV10-2	TRBD2	many	TRBJ2-5	CASGTSPVPGETQYF	TGCGCCAGTGGGACTAGCCCGGTACCGGGAGAGACCCAGTACTTC
TRBV29-1	-	-	TRBJ1-1	CSVEGSNTEAFF	TGCAGCGTTGAGGGCTCGAACACTGAAGCTTTCTTT
TRBV6-2/TRBV6-3	TRBD1	many	TRBJ2-1	CASSRAGTGVYNEQFF	TGTGCCAGCAGCCGAGCCGGGACAGGGGTCTACAATGAGCAGTTCTTC
TRBV2	TRBD1	many	TRBJ2-7	CASSDGQAPWNSYEQYF	TGTGCCAGCAGTGATGGACAGGCCCCCTGGAATTCCTACGAGCAGTACTTC
TRBV5-1	-	many	TRBJ1-5	CASSLGGYQPQHF	TGCGCCAGCAGCTTGGGGGGTTATCAGCCCCAGCATTTT
TRBV5-1	TRBD1	-	TRBJ1-4	CASSLGQGVSNEKLFF	TGCGCCAGCAGCTTGGGACAGGGTGTATCTAATGAAAAACTGTTTTTT
TRBV4-3	-	-	TRBJ2-7	CASSREVAYEQYF	TGCGCCAGCAGCCGGGAGGTCGCCTACGAGCAGTACTTC
TRBV20-1	-	many	TRBJ2-3	CSARDASTDTQYF	TGCAGTGCCCGGGACGCTAGCACAGATACGCAGTATTTT
TRBV18	TRBD1	-	TRBJ2-2	CASSNPGQGTTGELFF	TGTGCCAGCTCCAATCCCGGACAGGGGACCACCGGGGAGCTGTTTTTT